These T cell receptor beta chains were read from a single sample in a study of cytomegalovirus exposure and HLA in healthy donors. TCRdb's table, derived via immunoSEQ multiplex PCR, lists solely in-frame clones and lacks some. This table holds approximately 120,000 clones, around 75% found once. Input material: PBMCs. These receptors originate from a woman between 50 and 59 years old in good health and CMV-seropositive. Each CDR3 is given with its conserved first and last residue. Fields, in order: J gene, D gene, clone size, V gene, CDR3 DNA, CDR3 protein. The D gene is left open where the match is weak. Expanded clones are given a class, and other clones once, few, many or no size at all.

J gene: TRBJ2-1; D gene: NA; clone size: NA; V gene: TRBV19; CDR3 DNA: TGTGCCAGTAAGGAGGGGGCTAGCTCCTACAATGAGCAGTTCTTC; CDR3 protein: CASKEGASSYNEQFF
J gene: TRBJ1-5; D gene: NA; clone size: few; V gene: TRBV10-3; CDR3 DNA: TGTGCCATCAGTGAAAATATTAATAGCAATCAGCCCCAGCATTTT; CDR3 protein: CAISENINSNQPQHF
J gene: TRBJ1-2; D gene: TRBD1; clone size: NA; V gene: TRBV25-1; CDR3 DNA: TGTGCCAGCAGTGATTTCCGGGACAGAACTAACTATGGCTACACCTTC; CDR3 protein: CASSDFRDRTNYGYTF
J gene: TRBJ1-6; D gene: NA; clone size: NA; V gene: TRBV2; CDR3 DNA: TGTGCCAGCAGTGAAGCTCCCGGCTCGGGTACACCCCTCCACTTT; CDR3 protein: CASSEAPGSGTPLHF
J gene: TRBJ1-2; D gene: TRBD1; clone size: NA; V gene: TRBV5-1; CDR3 DNA: TGCGCCAGCAGCTTCCGGGACAGGGGGCCAGAACCCTATGGCTACACCTTC; CDR3 protein: CASSFRDRGPEPYGYTF
J gene: TRBJ2-7; D gene: TRBD1; clone size: NA; V gene: TRBV5-6; CDR3 DNA: TGTGCCAGCAGCCACCCGGCAGGGGGCAGCGAGCAGTACTTC; CDR3 protein: CASSHPAGGSEQYF
J gene: TRBJ2-3; D gene: TRBD1; clone size: NA; V gene: TRBV7-9; CDR3 DNA: TGTGCCAGCGAGTGGACAGGGAAACGTGGGACAGATACGCAGTATTTT; CDR3 protein: CASEWTGKRGTDTQYF
J gene: TRBJ2-4; D gene: NA; clone size: NA; V gene: TRBV23-1; CDR3 DNA: TGCGCCAGCAGACTTCGAATGCAGGGGCCCAAAAACATTCAGTACTTC; CDR3 protein: CASRLRMQGPKNIQYF
J gene: TRBJ2-3; D gene: NA; clone size: NA; V gene: TRBV6-5; CDR3 DNA: TGTGCCAGCAGTTACATGGGGGGTACGCAGTATTTT; CDR3 protein: CASSYMGGTQYF
J gene: TRBJ1-2; D gene: NA; clone size: NA; V gene: TRBV10-3; CDR3 DNA: TGTGCCAGTAGTTTTAACTATGGCTACACCTTC; CDR3 protein: CASSFNYGYTF
J gene: TRBJ2-1; D gene: TRBD1; clone size: NA; V gene: TRBV5-1; CDR3 DNA: TGCGCCAGCACTCCGGGACAGAGATACAATGAGCAGTTCTTC; CDR3 protein: CASTPGQRYNEQFF
J gene: TRBJ2-5; D gene: NA; clone size: NA; V gene: TRBV7-7; CDR3 DNA: TGTGCTAGCAGCACCCGGGGACTGCAAGAGACCCAGTACTTC; CDR3 protein: CASSTRGLQETQYF
J gene: TRBJ2-1; D gene: NA; clone size: NA; V gene: TRBV5-1; CDR3 DNA: TGCGCCAGCAGCCAAGCGGGTGCTACCTACAATGAGCAGTTCTTC; CDR3 protein: CASSQAGATYNEQFF
J gene: TRBJ2-7; D gene: TRBD1; clone size: NA; V gene: TRBV6-5; CDR3 DNA: TGTGCCAGCAGTTATTCTACAGGGGCCCGGTCCTACGAGCAGTACTTC; CDR3 protein: CASSYSTGARSYEQYF
J gene: TRBJ2-5; D gene: NA; clone size: NA; V gene: TRBV11-2; CDR3 DNA: TGTGCCAGCAGCTGGGGGGGCTGGGACAGGAAAGAGACCCAGTACTTC; CDR3 protein: CASSWGGWDRKETQYF
J gene: TRBJ2-7; D gene: TRBD1; clone size: NA; V gene: TRBV27; CDR3 DNA: TGTGCCAGCAGACCAGGGGGAACTTACGAGCAGTACTTC; CDR3 protein: CASRPGGTYEQYF
J gene: TRBJ2-7; D gene: NA; clone size: NA; V gene: TRBV29-1; CDR3 DNA: TGCAGCGCCTCAGGGGCAGGGGCCTCCCGGGAGCAGTACTTC; CDR3 protein: CSASGAGASREQYF
J gene: TRBJ2-6; D gene: NA; clone size: few; V gene: TRBV6-1; CDR3 DNA: TGTGCCAGCAGTGAAATGAGCTCTGGGGCCAACGTCCTGACTTTC; CDR3 protein: CASSEMSSGANVLTF
J gene: TRBJ2-7; D gene: TRBD2; clone size: once; V gene: TRBV7-9; CDR3 DNA: TGTGCCAGCAGCTTAGCGGGAGGGCAGGAGCAGTACTTC; CDR3 protein: CASSLAGGQEQYF
J gene: TRBJ2-3; D gene: NA; clone size: NA; V gene: TRBV6-5; CDR3 DNA: TGTGCCAGCAGTTACGGAGGCTCCCGCACAGATACGCAGTATTTT; CDR3 protein: CASSYGGSRTDTQYF
J gene: TRBJ1-1; D gene: NA; clone size: few; V gene: TRBV28; CDR3 DNA: TGTGCCAGCAGTCTAGGCACTGAAGCTTTCTTT; CDR3 protein: CASSLGTEAFF
J gene: TRBJ1-1; D gene: TRBD1; clone size: NA; V gene: TRBV6-5; CDR3 DNA: TGTGCCAGCCAAGTGGCGTCAAACAGGGGTACTGAAGCTTTCTTT; CDR3 protein: CASQVASNRGTEAFF
J gene: TRBJ2-3; D gene: NA; clone size: NA; V gene: TRBV4-1; CDR3 DNA: TGCGCCAGCAGCCAAGATGGTTACAGTTCGTCTAGCACAGATACGCAGTATTTT; CDR3 protein: CASSQDGYSSSSTDTQYF
J gene: TRBJ1-2; D gene: NA; clone size: NA; V gene: TRBV12-2; CDR3 DNA: TGTGCAAAACACAGGGGGCTCACAGGCTACACCTTC; CDR3 protein: CAKHRGLTGYTF
J gene: TRBJ2-2; D gene: NA; clone size: NA; V gene: TRBV7-2; CDR3 DNA: TGTGCCAGCAGCTTAGAGCTATCGGGAACCGGGGAGCTGTTTTTT; CDR3 protein: CASSLELSGTGELFF
J gene: TRBJ1-1; D gene: NA; clone size: NA; V gene: TRBV28; CDR3 DNA: TGTGCCAGCAGTCCCACGGTGGGGAGGGAGGCTTTCTTT; CDR3 protein: CASSPTVGREAFF
J gene: TRBJ1-3; D gene: NA; clone size: NA; V gene: TRBV6-1; CDR3 DNA: TGTGCCAGCGCGACAGTTCCAAACACCATATATTTT; CDR3 protein: CASATVPNTIYF
J gene: TRBJ2-1; D gene: NA; clone size: NA; V gene: TRBV5-1; CDR3 DNA: TGCGCCAGCAGCTTTGGGGGGTACAATGAGCAGTTCTTC; CDR3 protein: CASSFGGYNEQFF
J gene: TRBJ2-7; D gene: NA; clone size: NA; V gene: TRBV4-2; CDR3 DNA: TGTGCCAGCAGCCAAGATTCTCCCAGGGGCGAGCAGTACTTC; CDR3 protein: CASSQDSPRGEQYF
J gene: TRBJ1-4; D gene: TRBD1; clone size: NA; V gene: TRBV30; CDR3 DNA: TGTGCCTGGAGTGTACAGGGGCGGGAAAAACTGTTTTTT; CDR3 protein: CAWSVQGREKLFF
J gene: TRBJ2-7; D gene: NA; clone size: once; V gene: TRBV4-2; CDR3 DNA: TGTGCCAGCAGCCAAGGTGTAGGGGCTTACGAGCAGTACTTC; CDR3 protein: CASSQGVGAYEQYF
J gene: TRBJ2-7; D gene: NA; clone size: NA; V gene: TRBV4-2; CDR3 DNA: TGTGCCAGCAGCCAAGACGGGTCGCGCTCCTACGAGCAGTACTTC; CDR3 protein: CASSQDGSRSYEQYF